The 18 T cell receptor beta chains below were found in one sample sequenced in a study of circulating and synovial CD4+ cells in juvenile arthritis. Libraries were prepared by immunoSEQ multiplex PCR; TCRdb keeps only in-frame clonotypes and omits some of them. The data show fewer than 35,000 clones, with less than 97% seen just once and approximately 0.17% held by the top ten. The sequencing input was CD4+ T cells from blood. The receptors were sampled from a human donor with juvenile idiopathic arthritis.

This clone has a single count. This chain links TRBV5-1 with TRBJ2-7; D may be TRBD1 (6 bases). Trimming left V 0 bases short and J 2 bases short, with 12 bases between. This CDR3 region has 15 residues. CDR1 SGHRS and CDR2 YFSETQ come from the germline V gene. This chain's CDR3 is CASSLGTDVPYEQYF. For the CDR3, the DNA is TGCGCCAGCAGCTTGGGGACAGACGTGCCCTACGAGCAGTACTTC.

The chain has TRBV7-9 and TRBJ1-2, with D possibly TRBD1 on 6 matching bases. The CDR3 is made up of 13 amino acids. Trimming removed 1 base from V and 4 bases from J, with 7 bases in between. Germline V lookup: CDR1 SEHNR, CDR2 FQNEAQ (reference sequence). CDR3 sequence reads: CASSLVQGYGYTF. DNA of the CDR3: TGTGCCAGCAGCTTAGTACAGGGCTATGGCTACACCTTC.

The rearrangement links TRBV11-2 to TRBJ1-1; TRBD1 is a possible D gene (5 bases). The germline V gene has CDR1 SGHAT and CDR2 FQNNGV. The CDR3 runs 13 residues. Deletions cut 3 bases from V and 4 bases from J, with 9 bases between. CDR3 loop: CASSLGGTTEAFF. The DNA for the CDR3 is TGTGCCAGCAGCTTGGGGGGTACCACTGAAGCTTTCTTT. Supplemented by reference TRBV11-2 and TRBJ1-1, the full variable domain reads EAGVAQSPRYKIIEKRQSVAFWCNPISGHATLYWYQQILGQGPKLLIQFQNNGVVDDSQLPKDRFSAERLKGVDSTLKIQPAKLEDSAVYLCASSLGGTTEAFFGQGTRLTVV.

The V gene is TRBV28, the J gene TRBJ2-1; 7 bases are shared with TRBD2. V lost 6 bases, J lost 8 bases, and 13 bases stayed unmatched. Germline values: CDR1 MDHEN, CDR2 SYDVKM. The CDR3 loop spans 15 amino acids. As DNA, the CDR3 is TGTGCCAGCAGAACGACGAGACTAGCTAGCTATGAGCAGTTCTTC. Encoded protein: CASRTTRLASYEQFF.

The CDR3 loop is CASSLGGLAGVDEQYF. DNA of the CDR3: TGTGCCAGCAGCTTGGGGGGACTAGCGGGAGTCGACGAGCAGTACTTC. This chain links TRBV5-4 with TRBJ2-7; 14 nucleotides match TRBD2. V lost 0 bases and J lost 5; bases outside the gene matches: 4. The germline gives CDR1 SGHNT, CDR2 YYREEE (reference sequence). CDR3 size: 16 residues.

V and J are TRBV30 and TRBJ1-1; 9 bases match TRBD1. The CDR3 consists of 12 residues. Trimming cost V 4 bases and J 11 bases; bases outside gene matches: 8. CDR1 is GTSNPN and CDR2 is SVGIG in the germline V gene (reference sequence). The CDR3, as DNA: TGTGCCTGGACGTCCCGGACAGGGGAGGCTTTCTTT. As protein: CAWTSRTGEAFF.

V usage is TRBV5-4 and J usage is TRBJ2-1; 7 nucleotides match TRBD2. The V gene's germline CDR1 is SGHNT and CDR2 YYREEE (reference sequence). J was trimmed by 5 bases and V by 2 bases; bases with no gene match: 4. The CDR3 contains 14 residues. The CDR3: CASSFGGTDNEQFF. The CDR3 DNA is TGTGCCAGCAGCTTCGGGGGGACCGACAATGAGCAGTTCTTC. Using reference TRBV5-4 and TRBJ2-1 for the parts outside the CDR3, the full variable domain is ETGVTQSPTHLIKTRGQQVTLRCSSQSGHNTVSWYQQALGQGPQFIFQYYREEENGRGNFPPRFSGLQFPNYSSELNVNALELDDSALYLCASSFGGTDNEQFFGPGTRLTVL.

V is TRBV19 and J is TRBJ2-1; D unresolved. CDR3 size: 12 residues. Germline values: CDR1 LNHDA, CDR2 SQIVND (reference sequence). Trimming cost V 4 bases and J 3 bases, with 4 bases left between them. CDR3 residues: CASSTFYNEQFF. CDR3 sequence (DNA): TGTGCCAGTAGTACTTTCTACAATGAGCAGTTCTTC.

The chain has TRBV5-1 and TRBJ2-3, with 7 positions matching TRBD2. The CDR3 loop spans 15 amino acids. The junction had 7 bases not matched to a gene; V was cut back by 4 bases and J by 2 bases. Germline V gene lookup returns CDR1 SGHRS and CDR2 YFSETQ. CDR3 nucleotides: TGCGCCAGCAGCACGATACTAGCGCCCACAGATACGCAGTATTTT. Translating it yields CASSTILAPTDTQYF.

The chain is built from TRBV9 and TRBJ2-5; the match to TRBD2 covers 10 bases. The length of the CDR3 is 16 residues. Germline-derived CDR1 and CDR2 are SGDLS and YYNGEE. J gave up 3 bases and V 0 bases, and 5 bases lay outside the gene matches. The CDR3 loop is CASSVVGTSGKETQYF. In DNA form, the CDR3 reads TGTGCCAGCAGCGTAGTAGGTACTAGCGGGAAAGAGACCCAGTACTTC.

The chain couples TRBV30 to TRBJ2-5; D gene unclear. This CDR3 comprises 10 residues. The germline gives CDR1 GTSNPN, CDR2 SVGIG (reference sequence). Trimming stripped 2 bases from V and 5 bases from J, with 3 bases between. The CDR3: CAWSRETQYF. Written as DNA, the CDR3 is TGTGCCTGGAGTCGGGAGACCCAGTACTTC.

This chain joins TRBV2 and TRBJ1-1; a weak D match, TRBD1 (5 bases). Deletions cut 8 bases from V and 3 bases from J, with 19 bases between. Per germline, CDR1 SNHLY and CDR2 FYNNEI. This CDR3 is 15 amino acids long. CDR3 region: CASFFDLGGHTEAFF. DNA of the CDR3: TGTGCCAGCTTCTTCGATCTGGGGGGACACACTGAAGCTTTCTTT. Full variable domain (missing parts from reference TRBV2 and TRBJ1-1): EPEVTQTPSHQVTQMGQEVILRCVPISNHLYFYWYRQILGQKVEFLVSFYNNEISEKSEIFDDQFSVERPDGSNFTLKIRSTKLEDSAMYFCASFFDLGGHTEAFFGQGTRLTVV.

J is TRBJ1-2 and V is TRBV5-1, with 8 bases fitting TRBD1. The ends lost 0 bases at V and 7 bases at J; junction bases unmatched: 5. The CDR3 totals 14 residues. Germline loops: CDR1 SGHRS, CDR2 YFSETQ. CDR3 bases: TGCGCCAGCAGCTTGGACAGGGGGTCGGGTGGCTACACCTTC. Its translation is CASSLDRGSGGYTF. The full variable domain, in which reference TRBV5-1 and TRBJ1-2 provide the parts outside the CDR3, is KAGVTQTPRYLIKTRGQQVTLSCSPISGHRSVSWYQQTPGQGLQFLFEYFSETQRNKGNFPGRFSGRQFSNSRSEMNVSTLELGDSALYLCASSLDRGSGGYTFGSGTRLTVV.

As to this clone: A read error may produce the germline difference seen at one junction end. The same CDR3 also results from other DNA sequences found in this sample. This chain joins TRBV2 and TRBJ1-6; TRBD1 aligns across 11 bases. This CDR3 is built from 15 residues. In germline, CDR1 is SNHLY, CDR2 FYNNEI. The CDR3 is CASGGDRGSNSPLHF. CDR3 DNA: TGTGCCAGCGGGGGGGACAGGGGGAGTAATTCCCCCCTCCACTTT.

This clone appeared once. V gene TRBV10-3 combines with J gene TRBJ2-3, with unresolved D. Germline V gives CDR1 ENHRY, CDR2 SYGVKD. The CDR3 runs 13 residues. V gave up 10 bases and J gave up 6 bases, with 17 bases separating them. CDR3 bases: TGTGCCACCGCGGAGAGAGTCGCGGATACGCAGTATTTT. Protein: CATAERVADTQYF.

The chain carries TRBV10-1 and TRBJ2-5; D not resolved. The CDR3 length is 13 residues. V lost 3 bases, J lost 3 bases, and 8 bases lay in between. The germline gives CDR1 WNHNN, CDR2 SYGVQD (reference sequence). This CDR3 reads CASSDGREETQYF. The CDR3 nucleotides are TGCGCCAGCAGTGACGGCCGGGAAGAGACCCAGTACTTC.

This chain connects TRBV7-2 to TRBJ2-3; 9 nucleotides match TRBD2. In germline, CDR1 is SGHTA, CDR2 FQGNSA. V shed 5 bases and J 5 bases; nucleotides not matched to a gene: 11. The CDR3 is made up of 16 amino acids. The CDR3 region has the DNA TGTGCCAGCAGCGTCGGGGCGGGGGGGCCGTTAGATACGCAGTATTTT. The encoded protein is CASSVGAGGPLDTQYF.

This chain connects TRBV7-9 to TRBJ2-7, with 7 bases identical to TRBD2. Losses at the gene ends were 1 base for V and 3 bases for J; bases not matched to a gene: 18. Germline V CDR1 and CDR2: SEHNR, FQNEAQ (reference sequence). This CDR3 region has 19 residues. This CDR3 is CASSLGEGSRDRVYYEQYF. The CDR3, as DNA: TGTGCCAGCAGCTTAGGGGAGGGGTCCCGGGACCGAGTTTACTACGAGCAGTACTTC.